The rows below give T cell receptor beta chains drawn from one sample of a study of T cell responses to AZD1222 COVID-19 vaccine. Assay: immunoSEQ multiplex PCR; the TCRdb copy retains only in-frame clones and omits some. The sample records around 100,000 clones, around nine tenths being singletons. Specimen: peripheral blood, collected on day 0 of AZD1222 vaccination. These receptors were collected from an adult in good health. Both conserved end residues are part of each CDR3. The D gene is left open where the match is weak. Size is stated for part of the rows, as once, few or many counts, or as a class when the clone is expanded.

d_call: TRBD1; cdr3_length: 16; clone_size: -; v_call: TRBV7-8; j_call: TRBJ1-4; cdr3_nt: TGTGCCAGCAGCTCAGCCTTCAGGGGGCACGGTGAAAAACTGTTTTTT; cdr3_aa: CASSSAFRGHGEKLFF
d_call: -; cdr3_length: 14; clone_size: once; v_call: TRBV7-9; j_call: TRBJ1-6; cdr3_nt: TGTGCCAGCAGCTCGGACACTTCTAATTCACCCCTCCACTTT; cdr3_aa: CASSSDTSNSPLHF
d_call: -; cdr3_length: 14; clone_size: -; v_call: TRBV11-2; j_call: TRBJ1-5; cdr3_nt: TGTGCCAGCAGCCCTGAAGGAGGCGATCAGCCCCAGCATTTT; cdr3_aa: CASSPEGGDQPQHF
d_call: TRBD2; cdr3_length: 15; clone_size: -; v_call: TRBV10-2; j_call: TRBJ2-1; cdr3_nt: TGCGCCAGCAGGGGGTTGGCGGGAGGGCCGGATGAGCAGTTCTTC; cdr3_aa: CASRGLAGGPDEQFF
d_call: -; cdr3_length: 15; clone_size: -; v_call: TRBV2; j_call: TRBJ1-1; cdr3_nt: TGTGCCAGCAGTGGTGGGAGAAGGGGGAACACTGAAGCTTTCTTT; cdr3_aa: CASSGGRRGNTEAFF
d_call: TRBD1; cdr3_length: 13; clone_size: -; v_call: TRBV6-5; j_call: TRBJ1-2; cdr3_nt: TGTGCCAGCAGTCCATTCGGGACAGCCTACTACACCTTC; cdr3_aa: CASSPFGTAYYTF
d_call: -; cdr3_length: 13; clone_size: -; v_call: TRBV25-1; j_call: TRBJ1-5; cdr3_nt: TGTGCCAGCAGCGCGGGGGGGGGTCGACCCCAGCATTTT; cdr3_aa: CASSAGGGRPQHF
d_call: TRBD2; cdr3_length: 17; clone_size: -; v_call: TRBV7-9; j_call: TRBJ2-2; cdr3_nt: TGTGCCAGCAGCTACGGACTAGCGGGAGGTTCCACCGGGGAGCTGTTTTTT; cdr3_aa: CASSYGLAGGSTGELFF
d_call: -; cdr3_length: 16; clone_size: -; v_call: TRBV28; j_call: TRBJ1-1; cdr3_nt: TGTGCCAGCAGTTTCCCCCGCCAGACCAAACAAACTGAAGCTTTCTTT; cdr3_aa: CASSFPRQTKQTEAFF
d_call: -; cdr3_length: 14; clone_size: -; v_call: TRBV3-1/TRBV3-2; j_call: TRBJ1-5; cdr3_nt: TGTGCCAGCAGCCAAGTGGGAGGGGATCAGCCCCAGCATTTT; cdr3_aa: CASSQVGGDQPQHF
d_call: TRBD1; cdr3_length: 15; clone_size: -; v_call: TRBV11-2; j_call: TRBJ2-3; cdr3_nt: TGTGCCAGCAGCTTAGGATTCGGGGACAGACGGACGCAGTATTTT; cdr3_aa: CASSLGFGDRRTQYF
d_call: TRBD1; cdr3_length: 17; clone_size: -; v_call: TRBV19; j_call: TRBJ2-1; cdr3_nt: TGTGCCAGTAGTAGCCACATAGGACAGGCCTCCTACAATGAGCAGTTCTTC; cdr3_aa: CASSSHIGQASYNEQFF
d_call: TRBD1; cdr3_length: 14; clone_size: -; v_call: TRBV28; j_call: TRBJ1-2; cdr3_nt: TGTGCCAGCAGTTTTGGACAGGGGGCGGTTGGCTACACCTTC; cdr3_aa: CASSFGQGAVGYTF
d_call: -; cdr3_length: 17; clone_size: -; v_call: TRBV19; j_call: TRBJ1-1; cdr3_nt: TGTGCCAGTAGTATCGCCCTTTTGTTCCGGGGTTCCACTGAAGCTTTCTTT; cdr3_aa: CASSIALLFRGSTEAFF
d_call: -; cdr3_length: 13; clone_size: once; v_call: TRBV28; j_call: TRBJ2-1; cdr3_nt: TGTGCCAGCAGTTTTATATTTGGCAATGAGCAGTTCTTC; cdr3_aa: CASSFIFGNEQFF
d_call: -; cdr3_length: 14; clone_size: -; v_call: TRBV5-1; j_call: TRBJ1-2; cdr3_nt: TGCGCCAGCAGCTTGGGCGGGGCTAGCTATGGCTACACCTTC; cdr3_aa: CASSLGGASYGYTF
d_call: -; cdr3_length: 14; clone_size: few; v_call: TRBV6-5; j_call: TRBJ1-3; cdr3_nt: TGTGCCATCACACAGGGTAGCTCTGGAAACACCATATATTTT; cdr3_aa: CAITQGSSGNTIYF
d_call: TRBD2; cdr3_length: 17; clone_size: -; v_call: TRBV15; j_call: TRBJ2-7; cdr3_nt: TGTGCCACCAGCCTGGGACTAGCGGGTCTGGACTACTACGAGCAGTACTTC; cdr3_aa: CATSLGLAGLDYYEQYF
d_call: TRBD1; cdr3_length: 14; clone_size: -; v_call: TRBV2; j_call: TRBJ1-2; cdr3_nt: TGTGCCAGCAGTGAAGGCCCGGGACAGGGGGCGGGTACCTTC; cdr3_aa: CASSEGPGQGAGTF
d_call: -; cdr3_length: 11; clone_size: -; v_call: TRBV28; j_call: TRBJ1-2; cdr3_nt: TGTGCCAGCAGCGGGGCCTATGGCTACACCTTC; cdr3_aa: CASSGAYGYTF
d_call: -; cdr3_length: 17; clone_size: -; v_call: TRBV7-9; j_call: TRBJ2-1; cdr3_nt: TGTGCCAGCAGCTCCCGGGGGCGGGCGTTAACCTACAATGAGCAGTTCTTC; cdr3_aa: CASSSRGRALTYNEQFF
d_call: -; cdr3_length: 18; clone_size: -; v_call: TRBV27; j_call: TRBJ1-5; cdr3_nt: TGTGCCAGCAGTCCCGGACTGAAGCCAATTTATAGCAATCAGCCCCAGCATTTT; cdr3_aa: CASSPGLKPIYSNQPQHF